These 25 T cell receptor beta chains originate from one sample sequenced in a study of chemoradiotherapy in HPV16-positive cancers. The data were produced by immunoSEQ multiplex PCR, yet TCRdb's version contains in-frame clones alone and is incomplete. Of about 68,000 clones listed, about 88% were seen once; the top ten hold 4.2%. The sequencing used blood, collected from a patient who underwent chemoradiotherapy. The receptors originated from a human donor with HPV-associated anogenital cancer.

V usage is TRBV14 and J usage is TRBJ1-4; possible D gene TRBD1, 5 bases. V dropped 3 bases and J dropped 5 bases, with 13 bases sitting between them. Looked up from germline, CDR1 is SGHDN and CDR2 is FVKESK. CDR3 length equals 15 residues. The CDR3 bases are TGTGCCAGCAGCCACGACCGGGGGGGGAATGAAAAACTGTTTTTT. This sequence encodes CASSHDRGGNEKLFF.

This clone was counted between two and nine times. This chain connects TRBV5-8 to TRBJ2-7, with D perhaps TRBD1 or TRBD2 (7 bases each). The CDR3 runs 15 residues. Germline lookup yields CDR1 SGHTS and CDR2 YDEGEE. V lost 0 bases to trimming and J lost 2 bases, with 12 bases between them. In DNA, the CDR3 is TGTGCCAGCAGCTTGGGACAGGGACTAACCTACGAGCAGTACTTC. This translates into CASSLGQGLTYEQYF.

The V call is TRBV4-2, the J call TRBJ2-1; D gene ambiguous. The germline gives CDR1 LGHNA, CDR2 YNFKEQ. V was trimmed by 0 bases and J by 7 bases, leaving 25 bases between them. The CDR3 is 19 residues long. For the CDR3, the DNA is TGTGCCAGCAGCCAAGATGGCCGAGAAGGCCTCCTGTCCAGGAATGAGCAGTTCTTC. This codes for CASSQDGREGLLSRNEQFF.

The rearrangement joins TRBV2 to TRBJ1-5; 10 bases align to TRBD1. From germline, CDR1 is SNHLY and CDR2 FYNNEI. The CDR3 runs 14 residues. With V trimmed by 4 bases and J by 10 bases, 7 bases remained unmatched. CDR3 in DNA: TGTGCCAGCAGTGGTGGACAGGGGGTCCAACCCCAGCATTTT. This encodes CASSGGQGVQPQHF.

This chain connects TRBV9 to TRBJ2-3, with no clear D. CDR3 size: 16 residues. The V end was cut by 0 bases, the J end by 2 bases, with 13 bases between. Germline CDR1 and CDR2: SGDLS and YYNGEE. CDR3 DNA: TGTGCCAGCAGCGTAGATTCCGGCGGAGACACAGATACGCAGTATTTT. Residues: CASSVDSGGDTDTQYF.

The V and J genes are TRBV11-2 and TRBJ2-7, with D perhaps TRBD1 (6 bases). The CDR3 loop spans 15 amino acids. Germline V gene lookup returns CDR1 SGHAT and CDR2 FQNNGV. V was trimmed by 1 base and J by 2 bases, leaving 12 bases between them. This chain's CDR3 is CASSLADSNTYEQYF. Here the CDR3 DNA reads TGTGCCAGCAGCTTAGCGGACAGCAATACCTACGAGCAGTACTTC.

The chain joins TRBV2 to TRBJ2-2, with D maybe TRBD1 (6 bases). CDR3 length equals 15 residues. Germline values: CDR1 SNHLY, CDR2 FYNNEI. Between the trimmed V and J ends, which lost 1 base and 3 bases, there was a span of 9 bases. DNA of the CDR3: TGTGCCAGCAGTGAAGTGGACAGCTACACCGGGGAGCTGTTTTTT. It codes for CASSEVDSYTGELFF.

The chain couples TRBV11-3 to TRBJ2-1; maybe TRBD1 (5 bases). The CDR3 contains 14 residues. The germline V gene encodes CDR1 SGHNT and CDR2 YENEEA. V shed 1 base and J shed 6 bases, with 10 bases lying between them. The CDR3 here is CASSLVGRVNEQFF. The CDR3 region has the DNA TGTGCCAGCAGCTTAGTCGGCAGGGTCAATGAGCAGTTCTTC. Based on the CDR3 plus reference TRBV11-3 and TRBJ2-1, the full variable domain is EAGVVQSPRYKIIEKKQPVAFWCNPISGHNTLYWYLQNLGQGPELLIRYENEEAVDDSQLPKDRFSAERLKGVDSTLKIQPAELGDSAVYLCASSLVGRVNEQFFGPGTRLTVL.

V is TRBV6-4 and J is TRBJ2-2; 10 nucleotides match TRBD2. This CDR3 is built from 18 residues. V was clipped by 5 bases and J by 0 bases; unmatched bases: 9. From germline, CDR1 is MRHNA and CDR2 SNTAGT. CDR3 nucleotide sequence: TGTGCCAGCAGTTCGAAATCTAGCGGGAGTGCGAACACCGGGGAGCTGTTTTTT. Amino acids: CASSSKSSGSANTGELFF.

The chain employs TRBV21-1 and TRBJ2-1; TRBD2, the table's D call, was not compared with the DNA. TRBV21-1 is tagged as a pseudogene. CDR3 length: 19 residues. The CDR3 DNA reads as TGTGCCAGCAGCAAAGCCTCTGGAGGAGCTAGCGGGAGGCTTCGTGAGCAGTTCTTC. It codes for CASSKASGGASGRLREQFF.

The V gene is TRBV5-1, the J gene TRBJ1-2; 7 bases match TRBD1. After removal of 3 bases from V and 10 bases from J, the junction contained 9 bases not matched to a gene. The CDR3 is made up of 13 amino acids. CDR1 and CDR2 (germline): SGHRS, YFSETQ. The CDR3 nucleotides read TGCGCCAGCAGCTGGCGGACAGGCGAGGTCTACACCTTC. It is translated as CASSWRTGEVYTF.

The V call is TRBV5-1, the J call TRBJ2-7; D is ambiguous. Trimming took off 8 bases at V and 5 bases at J, with 17 bases between the two ends. The CDR3 sequence is 13 residues long. Germline V gives CDR1 SGHRS, CDR2 YFSETQ. CDR3 coding DNA: TGCGCCAGTCAGGACGTAGATAGAAACGAGCAGTACTTC. Translating it yields CASQDVDRNEQYF.

The J gene is TRBJ1-1, the V gene TRBV5-4, with D possibly being TRBD1 (5 bases). Trimming stripped 4 bases from V and 1 base from J, with 8 bases between. This CDR3 is built from 13 residues. Looked up from germline, CDR1 is SGHNT and CDR2 is YYREEE (reference sequence). CDR3 loop: CASSRDRNTEAFF. The CDR3 coding sequence is TGTGCCAGCAGCCGGGACCGGAACACTGAAGCTTTCTTT. Variable domain in full (rest from reference TRBV5-4 and TRBJ1-1): ETGVTQSPTHLIKTRGQQVTLRCSSQSGHNTVSWYQQALGQGPQFIFQYYREEENGRGNFPPRFSGLQFPNYSSELNVNALELDDSALYLCASSRDRNTEAFFGQGTRLTVV.

The sample holds a few counts of this clone. The V gene is TRBV6-1, the J gene TRBJ1-3, with unresolved D. CDR1 and CDR2 from the germline V gene are MNHNS and SASEGT. The CDR3 spans 13 residues. V was clipped by 7 bases and J by 2 bases, with 9 bases between them. The CDR3 protein is CASITATGNTIYF. Here the CDR3 DNA reads TGTGCCAGCATTACGGCCACTGGAAACACCATATATTTT.

This clone has a handful of counts. The genes are TRBV5-1 and TRBJ2-7; 7 nucleotides match TRBD1. J gave up 3 bases and V 2 bases, and 2 bases lay outside the gene matches. There are 13 residues in the CDR3. The germline CDR1 and CDR2 sequences are SGHRS and YFSETQ. CDR3 sequence: CASSLGQDYEQYF. DNA for the CDR3: TGCGCCAGCAGCTTAGGACAGGACTACGAGCAGTACTTC.

This chain connects TRBV19 to TRBJ1-1; a weak D match, TRBD1 (6 bases). Germline V gives CDR1 LNHDA, CDR2 SQIVND (reference sequence). This CDR3 contains 15 residues. Trimming took off 3 bases at V and 7 bases at J, with 18 bases between the two ends. In nucleotides, the CDR3 is TGTGCCAGTAGTATGGCAGCGGGGGCGCGGGGTGAAGCTTTCTTT. It translates to CASSMAAGARGEAFF.

The chain recombines TRBV28 with TRBJ2-1; 9 nucleotides agree with TRBD1. This CDR3 comprises 13 residues. Germline assignment: CDR1 MDHEN and CDR2 SYDVKM. Germline trimming cut 11 bases from V and 8 bases from J; bases unmatched to any gene: 10. This CDR3 reads CAAGDRASYEQFF. The CDR3 coding sequence is TGTGCCGCAGGGGACAGGGCTAGCTATGAGCAGTTCTTC.

The CDR3 here is CASSLGPQINQPQHF. CDR3 DNA: TGTGCCAGCAGCTTGGGTCCTCAGATCAATCAGCCCCAGCATTTT. The chain uses TRBV5-6 and TRBJ1-5, with no clear D. Trimming cost V 0 bases and J 3 bases, with 10 bases left between them. Per the germline V gene, CDR1 is SGHDT and CDR2 is YYEEEE. The CDR3 loop spans 15 amino acids.

The genes are TRBV20-1 and TRBJ2-7; tentative D call: TRBD2 (5 bases). This CDR3 is 11 amino acids long. Germline V lookup: CDR1 DFQATT, CDR2 SNEGSKA (reference sequence). V dropped 6 bases and J dropped 5 bases, with 11 bases sitting between them. The CDR3 here is CSATQRDEQYF. CDR3 DNA sequence: TGCAGTGCAACACAGAGGGACGAGCAGTACTTC.

The table lists this clone with a few counts. The chain has TRBV7-9 and TRBJ2-7, with D unresolved. The germline gives CDR1 SEHNR, CDR2 FQNEAQ (reference sequence). There are 15 residues in the CDR3. The V gene lost 2 bases and the J gene lost 2 bases, with 13 bases spanning the gap. CDR3 in amino acids: CASSLRAAVAYEQYF. DNA of the CDR3: TGTGCCAGCAGCTTACGGGCGGCAGTTGCCTACGAGCAGTACTTC.

The rearrangement joins TRBV5-6 to TRBJ2-2; perhaps D is TRBD1 or TRBD2 (5 bases each). This CDR3 is 15 amino acids long. Deletions cut 2 bases from V and 1 base from J, with 9 bases between. The germline CDR1 and CDR2 sequences are SGHDT and YYEEEE. CDR3 sequence (DNA): TGTGCCAGCAGCTTCGGGACGTTGAACACCGGGGAGCTGTTTTTT. Amino acids: CASSFGTLNTGELFF. Combining the CDR3 with reference TRBV5-6 and TRBJ2-2 gives the whole variable domain DAGVTQSPTHLIKTRGQQVTLRCSPKSGHDTVSWYQQALGQGPQFIFQYYEEEERQRGNFPDRFSGHQFPNYSSELNVNALLLGDSALYLCASSFGTLNTGELFFGEGSRLTVL.

The chain employs TRBV11-3 and TRBJ2-1; D is tentatively TRBD1 or TRBD2 (5 bases each). V was shortened by 5 bases and J by 3 bases, with 14 bases between the two germline ends. The CDR3 sequence is 15 residues long. Germline-derived CDR1 and CDR2 are SGHNT and YENEEA. The CDR3 bases are TGTGCCAGCAGCCTCCGGGACGGCTACTACAATGAGCAGTTCTTC. Translated: CASSLRDGYYNEQFF.

This clone was seen a few times. The chain uses TRBV9 and TRBJ2-5, with 7 bases that match TRBD2. V shed 0 bases and J 3 bases; nucleotides not matched to a gene: 2. The CDR3 runs to 14 residues. Germline V gives CDR1 SGDLS, CDR2 YYNGEE. The DNA of the CDR3 is TGTGCCAGCAGCGTAGAACTAGCGAAAGAGACCCAGTACTTC. Residues: CASSVELAKETQYF.

This rearrangement joins TRBV11-2 to TRBJ2-2; D ambiguous. Germline V gives CDR1 SGHAT, CDR2 FQNNGV. This CDR3 is built from 15 residues. V lost 0 bases to trimming and J lost 1 base, with 6 bases between them. This CDR3 reads CASSLEPMNTGELFF. CDR3 coding DNA: TGTGCCAGCAGCTTAGAACCGATGAACACCGGGGAGCTGTTTTTT.

This chain joins TRBV4-1 and TRBJ1-5; D remains ambiguous. The CDR3 loop spans 15 amino acids. Per germline, CDR1 MGHRA and CDR2 YSYEKL. With 1 base removed from V and 0 bases from J, the gap between germline ends came to 7 bases. CDR3 DNA sequence: TGCGCCAGCAGCCAAGTCGAGGATAGCAATCAGCCCCAGCATTTT. It specifies CASSQVEDSNQPQHF.